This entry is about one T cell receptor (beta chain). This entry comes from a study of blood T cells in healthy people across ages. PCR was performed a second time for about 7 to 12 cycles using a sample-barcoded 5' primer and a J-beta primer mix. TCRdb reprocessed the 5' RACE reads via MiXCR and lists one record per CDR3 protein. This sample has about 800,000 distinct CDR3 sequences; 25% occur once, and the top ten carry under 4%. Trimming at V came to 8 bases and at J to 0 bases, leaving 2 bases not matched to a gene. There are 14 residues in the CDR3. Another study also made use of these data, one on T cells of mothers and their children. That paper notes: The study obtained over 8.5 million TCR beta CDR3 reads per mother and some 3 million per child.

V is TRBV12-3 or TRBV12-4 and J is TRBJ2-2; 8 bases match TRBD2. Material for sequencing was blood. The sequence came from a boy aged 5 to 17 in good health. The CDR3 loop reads CASGRGANTGELFF. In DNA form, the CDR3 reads TGTGCCAGCGGGCGGGGGGCGAACACCGGGGAGCTGTTTTTT.